The 24 T cell receptor beta chains in this list originate from one sample, sequenced in a study of cytomegalovirus exposure and HLA in healthy donors. Measured with immunoSEQ multiplex PCR; TCRdb has only the in-frame clones, and not every one. The sample records roughly 140,000 clones, 70% to 90% being singletons. Sequencing was performed on PBMCs. These receptors all come from a young woman in good health and CMV-seropositive.

The chain combines TRBV19 with TRBJ2-3; 10 bases map to TRBD2. V dropped 5 bases and J dropped 4; count of bases not matched to a gene: 3. This CDR3 has 14 residues. In germline, CDR1 is LNHDA, CDR2 SQIVND (reference sequence). The DNA for the CDR3 is TGTGCCAGTAGTCTAGCGGGGGTGCCAGATACGCAGTATTTT. Translation: CASSLAGVPDTQYF. Using reference TRBV19 and TRBJ2-3 for the parts outside the CDR3, the full variable domain is DGGITQSPKYLFRKEGQNVTLSCEQNLNHDAMYWYRQDPGQGLRLIYYSQIVNDFQKGDIAEGYSVSREKKESFPLTVTSAQKNPTAFYLCASSLAGVPDTQYFGPGTRLTVL.

This clone was counted between two and nine times. The sample has other DNA sequences that encode this CDR3 too. The chain combines TRBV27 with TRBJ1-6; D is unresolved. Germline CDR1 and CDR2: MNHEY and SMNVEV (reference sequence). With 3 bases removed from V and 8 bases from J, the gap between germline ends came to 5 bases. This CDR3 is built from 12 residues. CDR3 protein: CASSFRDSPLHF. CDR3 in DNA: TGTGCCAGCAGTTTTCGAGATTCACCCCTCCACTTT.

The CDR3: CASSSQVAGANVLTF. For the CDR3, the DNA is TGTGCCAGCAGCTCCCAGGTTGCTGGGGCCAACGTCCTGACTTTC. The chain carries TRBV5-8 and TRBJ2-6; the D is unclear. CDR1 and CDR2 from the germline V gene are SGHTS and YDEGEE. CDR3 size: 15 residues. Trimming took off 3 bases at V and 2 bases at J, with 9 bases between the two ends.

The chain has TRBV5-4 and TRBJ1-2; 8 bases map to TRBD1. The V gene end was trimmed by 5 bases and the J gene end by 1 base; junction bases not matched to a gene: 7. Germline loops: CDR1 SGHNT, CDR2 YYREEE (reference sequence). The CDR3 covers 15 residues. The DNA for the CDR3 is TGTGCCAGCAGTCCCGGACAGGGCAATAACTATGGCTACACCTTC. This codes for CASSPGQGNNYGYTF. Supplemented by reference TRBV5-4 and TRBJ1-2, the full variable domain reads ETGVTQSPTHLIKTRGQQVTLRCSSQSGHNTVSWYQQALGQGPQFIFQYYREEENGRGNFPPRFSGLQFPNYSSELNVNALELDDSALYLCASSPGQGNNYGYTFGSGTRLTVV.

Only a few counts were recorded for this clone. This chain connects TRBV7-6 to TRBJ2-7; 8 bases match TRBD1. Germline V gene data show CDR1 as SGHVS and CDR2 as FNYEAQ. Trimming removed 5 bases from V and 9 bases from J; junction bases left unmatched: 6. The CDR3 runs 12 residues. The chain's CDR3 is CASSPPGTGQYF. In DNA form, the CDR3 reads TGTGCCAGCAGCCCTCCGGGGACAGGGCAGTACTTC.

The chain is built from TRBV10-3 and TRBJ1-2; TRBD1 might be the D (6 bases). Germline V gene sequence: CDR1 ENHRY, CDR2 SYGVKD. The V and J ends lost 7 bases and 6 bases respectively, with 18 bases between them. The CDR3 contains 14 residues. The CDR3 sequence is CAITDEGEGDGYTF. The CDR3 DNA is TGTGCCATCACCGATGAGGGGGAAGGGGATGGCTACACCTTC.

The chain couples TRBV28 to TRBJ1-6; D call uncertain. The CDR3 totals 14 residues. Germline V gene lookup returns CDR1 MDHEN and CDR2 SYDVKM. V was cut by 7 bases and J by 9 bases, with 16 bases left in between. The CDR3 spells CASTMGGYGSPLHF. Here the CDR3 DNA reads TGTGCCAGCACCATGGGAGGTTACGGTTCACCCCTCCACTTT. The variable domain in full, with the rest retrieved from reference TRBV28 and TRBJ1-6, is DVKVTQSSRYLVKRTGEKVFLECVQDMDHENMFWYRQDPGLGLRLIYFSYDVKMKEKGDIPEGYSVSREKKERFSLILESASTNQTSMYLCASTMGGYGSPLHFGNGTRLTVT.

A single count supports this clone. V and J are TRBV9 and TRBJ1-6, with D uncertain. This CDR3 spans 15 amino acids. Trimming removed 0 bases from V and 7 bases from J, with 11 bases in between. CDR1 SGDLS and CDR2 YYNGEE come from the germline V gene. CDR3 sequence reads: CASSVAGGMNSPLHF. The CDR3 DNA reads as TGTGCCAGCAGCGTAGCGGGAGGGATGAATTCACCCCTCCACTTT.

The DNA for the CDR3 is TGTGCCAGCAGCTTGACAGGGTCGTTGCTCTACACCTTC. As protein: CASSLTGSLLYTF. The chain recombines TRBV6-5 with TRBJ1-2; TRBD1 matches at 7 bases. Trimming at V came to 6 bases and at J to 10 bases, leaving 11 bases not matched to a gene. In germline, CDR1 is MNHEY, CDR2 SVGAGI. CDR3 length equals 13 residues.

The V and J genes are TRBV28 and TRBJ2-7; TRBD2 matches 11 bases. V was pared by 6 bases and J by 3 bases, with 4 bases of the junction left unmatched. This CDR3 spans 14 amino acids. Germline V gene sequence: CDR1 MDHEN, CDR2 SYDVKM. CDR3 DNA: TGTGCCAGCAGACCGGGACTAGCGGACTACGAGCAGTACTTC. This codes for CASRPGLADYEQYF.

The genes are TRBV5-4 and TRBJ1-2; unclear D gene. CDR3 length: 15 amino acids. V shed 4 bases and J shed 0 bases, with 13 bases lying between them. The germline V gene encodes CDR1 SGHNT and CDR2 YYREEE (reference sequence). CDR3 in amino acids: CASSRRVEANYGYTF. Here the CDR3 DNA reads TGTGCCAGCAGCCGCCGGGTAGAAGCTAACTATGGCTACACCTTC.

The chain recombines TRBV6-5 with TRBJ1-6; 7 bases fit TRBD1. With V trimmed by 5 bases and J by 6 bases, 4 bases remained unmatched. The CDR3 loop spans 14 amino acids. CDR1 and CDR2 from the germline V gene are MNHEY and SVGAGI. CDR3: CASSRQGGNSPLHF. Written as DNA, the CDR3 is TGTGCCAGCAGTCGACAGGGAGGTAATTCACCCCTCCACTTT.

This clone was seen once. The chain couples TRBV10-2 to TRBJ2-2, with 7 bases matching TRBD1. The trim removed 6 bases at V and 2 bases at J, leaving 6 bases unmatched. CDR1 WSHSY and CDR2 SAAADI come from the germline V gene. The CDR3 contains 15 residues. CDR3 DNA sequence: TGCGCCAGCAGCCGGGACAGCGTTAACACCGGGGAGCTGTTTTTT. Translated: CASSRDSVNTGELFF.

The chain uses TRBV11-3 and TRBJ2-1, with 7 nucleotides matching TRBD2. J was trimmed by 8 bases and V by 5 bases; bases with no gene match: 24. Germline CDR1 SGHNT, CDR2 YENEEA. The CDR3 loop spans 19 amino acids. CDR3 DNA: TGTGCCAGCAGCCCAGGTGTACCCTTTGCGTCTAGCGGTCAAGATGAGCAGTTCTTC. This sequence encodes CASSPGVPFASSGQDEQFF.

J is TRBJ2-3 and V is TRBV9; D perhaps matches TRBD2 (6 bases). The V end lost 4 bases, the J end lost 1 base, and 13 bases lay between the germline ends. Germline CDR1 reads SGDLS; CDR2 reads YYNGEE. The CDR3 contains 15 residues. CDR3 sequence reads: CASSQGDFGTDTQYF. The DNA of the CDR3 is TGTGCCAGCAGCCAAGGGGACTTCGGCACAGATACGCAGTATTTT. Combining the CDR3 with reference TRBV9 and TRBJ2-3 gives the whole variable domain DSGVTQTPKHLITATGQRVTLRCSPRSGDLSVYWYQQSLDQGLQFLIQYYNGEERAKGNILERFSAQQFPDLHSELNLSSLELGDSALYFCASSQGDFGTDTQYFGPGTRLTVL.

The count of this clone is one. The chain is built from TRBV5-1 and TRBJ2-7, with 10 bases lining up with TRBD2. The CDR3 has 15 residues. The V gene's germline CDR1 is SGHRS and CDR2 YFSETQ. With 6 bases clipped from V and 0 bases from J, the junction kept 6 bases outside the gene matches. CDR3 coding DNA: TGCGCCAGCAAAGACCCTAGCGGGAGCTCCTACGAGCAGTACTTC. Residues: CASKDPSGSSYEQYF.

J is TRBJ1-1 and V is TRBV30; a weak D match, TRBD1 (6 bases). Trimming shortened V by 2 bases and J by 1 base, and 17 bases separated the two germline ends. CDR1 and CDR2 (germline): GTSNPN, SVGIG (reference sequence). The CDR3 is 16 amino acids. The CDR3, as DNA: TGTGCCTGGAGTAGGGGGTATAGGGCGAGGAACACTGAAGCTTTCTTT. This translates into CAWSRGYRARNTEAFF.

The genes are TRBV7-3 and TRBJ1-2; D gene uncertain. This CDR3 comprises 15 residues. V was clipped by 6 bases and J by 2 bases, with 16 bases between them. Germline V CDR1 and CDR2: SGHTA, FQGTGA. The DNA for the CDR3 is TGTGCCAGCAGGATTTACCCTGATCGGAACTATGGCTACACCTTC. It encodes CASRIYPDRNYGYTF.

V and J are TRBV6-1 and TRBJ2-4; 7 positions match TRBD1. CDR1 and CDR2 (germline): MNHNS, SASEGT. V dropped 8 bases and J dropped 0; count of bases not matched to a gene: 4. The CDR3 is made up of 14 amino acids. In DNA, the CDR3 is TGTGCCAGCCTAGGGACAGTAGCCAAAAACATTCAGTACTTC. Its translation is CASLGTVAKNIQYF.

The chain joins TRBV28 to TRBJ2-3; TRBD2 agrees at 8 bases. The CDR3 has 14 residues. Germline CDR1 and CDR2: MDHEN and SYDVKM. The ends lost 6 bases at V and 8 bases at J; junction bases unmatched: 10. As DNA, the CDR3 is TGTGCCAGCAGCCTCGGGGGGGCCATGGGTACGCAGTATTTT. Protein: CASSLGGAMGTQYF.

This clone was seen more than once but under ten times. This sequence joins TRBV6-1 and TRBJ1-6; 9 bases align to TRBD1. Germline V gene data show CDR1 as MNHNS and CDR2 as SASEGT. V dropped 4 bases and J dropped 10; count of bases not matched to a gene: 5. There are 14 residues in the CDR3. Here the CDR3 DNA reads TGTGCCAGCAGTGGGGGGACAGGGCAATCACCCCTCCACTTT. This translates into CASSGGTGQSPLHF.

The gene calls are TRBV5-5 and TRBJ2-7; D is uncertain. V was clipped by 8 bases and J by 6 bases, with 9 bases between them. The CDR3 is 10 residues long. The germline CDR1 and CDR2 sequences are SGHKS and YYEKEE (reference sequence). CDR3 region: CARLPPEQYF. The CDR3 coding sequence is TGTGCCAGGCTACCCCCCGAGCAGTACTTC.

The table lists this clone with a count of one. This chain joins TRBV29-1 and TRBJ2-5, with 9 bases that match TRBD2. The junction had 5 bases not matched to a gene; V was cut back by 3 bases and J by 3 bases. The CDR3 loop spans 14 amino acids. Germline-derived CDR1 and CDR2 are SQVTM and ANQGSEA. The CDR3 sequence: CSVEGLAGEETQYF. For the CDR3, the DNA is TGCAGCGTTGAGGGGTTAGCGGGGGAAGAGACCCAGTACTTC.

This chain connects TRBV5-6 to TRBJ2-5; TRBD2 matches 7 bases. The CDR3 is 14 amino acids. Germline CDR1 and CDR2: SGHDT and YYEEEE. The trim removed 3 bases at V and 6 bases at J, leaving 8 bases unmatched. The CDR3 DNA sequence: TGTGCCAGCAGCTCCGTCTTGGGGGGGAAGACCCAGTACTTC. Its translation: CASSSVLGGKTQYF.